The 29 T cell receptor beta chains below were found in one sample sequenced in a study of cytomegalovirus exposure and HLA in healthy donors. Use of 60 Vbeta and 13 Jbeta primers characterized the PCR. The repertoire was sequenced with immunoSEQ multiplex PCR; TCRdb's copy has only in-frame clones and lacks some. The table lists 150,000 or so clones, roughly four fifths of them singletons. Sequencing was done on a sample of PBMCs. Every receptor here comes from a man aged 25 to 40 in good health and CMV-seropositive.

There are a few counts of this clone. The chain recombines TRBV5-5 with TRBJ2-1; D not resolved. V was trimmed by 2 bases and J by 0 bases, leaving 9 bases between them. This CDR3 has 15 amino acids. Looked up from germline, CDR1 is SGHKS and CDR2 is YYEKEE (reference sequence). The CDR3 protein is CASSLMTGSYNEQFF. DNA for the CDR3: TGTGCCAGCAGCTTAATGACGGGCTCCTACAATGAGCAGTTCTTC.

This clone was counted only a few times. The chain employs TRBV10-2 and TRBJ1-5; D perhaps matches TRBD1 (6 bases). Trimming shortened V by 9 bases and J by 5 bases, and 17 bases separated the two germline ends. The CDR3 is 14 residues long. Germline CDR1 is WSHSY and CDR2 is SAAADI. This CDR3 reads CASSWDTPYQPQHF. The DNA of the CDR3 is TGCGCCAGTTCGTGGGACACCCCTTATCAGCCCCAGCATTTT.

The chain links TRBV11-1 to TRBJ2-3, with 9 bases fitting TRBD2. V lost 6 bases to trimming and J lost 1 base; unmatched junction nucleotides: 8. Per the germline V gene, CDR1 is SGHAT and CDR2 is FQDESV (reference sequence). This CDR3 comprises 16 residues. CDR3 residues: CASSPGREGRTDTQYF. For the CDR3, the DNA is TGTGCCAGCAGTCCAGGGCGGGAGGGCCGCACAGATACGCAGTATTTT. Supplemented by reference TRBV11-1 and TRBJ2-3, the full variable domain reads EAEVAQSPRYKITEKSQAVAFWCDPISGHATLYWYRQILGQGPELLVQFQDESVVDDSQLPKDRFSAERLKGVDSTLKIQPAELGDSAMYLCASSPGREGRTDTQYFGPGTRLTVL.

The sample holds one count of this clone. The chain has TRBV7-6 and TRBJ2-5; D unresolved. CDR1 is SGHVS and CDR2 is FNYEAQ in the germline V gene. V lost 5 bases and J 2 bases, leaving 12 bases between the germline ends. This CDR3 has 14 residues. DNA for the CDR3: TGTGCCAGCAGCGCAGAAGTACAGCAAGAGACCCAGTACTTC. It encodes CASSAEVQQETQYF.

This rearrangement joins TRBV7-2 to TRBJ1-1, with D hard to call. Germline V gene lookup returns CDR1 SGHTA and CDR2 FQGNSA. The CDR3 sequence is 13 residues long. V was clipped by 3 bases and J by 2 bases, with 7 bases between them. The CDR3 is CASSFSPNTEAFF. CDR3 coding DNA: TGTGCCAGCAGCTTTAGCCCCAACACTGAAGCTTTCTTT.

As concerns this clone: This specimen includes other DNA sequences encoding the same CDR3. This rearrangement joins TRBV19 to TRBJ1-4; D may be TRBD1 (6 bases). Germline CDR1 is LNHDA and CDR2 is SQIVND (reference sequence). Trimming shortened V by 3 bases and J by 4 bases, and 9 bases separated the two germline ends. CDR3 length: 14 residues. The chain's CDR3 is CASSIGGLNEKLFF. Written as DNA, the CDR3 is TGTGCCAGTAGTATCGGGGGGCTTAATGAAAAACTGTTTTTT.

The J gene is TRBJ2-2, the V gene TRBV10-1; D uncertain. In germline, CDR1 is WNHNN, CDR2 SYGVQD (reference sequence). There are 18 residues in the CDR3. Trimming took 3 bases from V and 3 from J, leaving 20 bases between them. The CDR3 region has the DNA TGCGCCAGCAGTGAACATGGATTAGGAGACGTCGACACCGGGGAGCTGTTTTTT. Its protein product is CASSEHGLGDVDTGELFF.

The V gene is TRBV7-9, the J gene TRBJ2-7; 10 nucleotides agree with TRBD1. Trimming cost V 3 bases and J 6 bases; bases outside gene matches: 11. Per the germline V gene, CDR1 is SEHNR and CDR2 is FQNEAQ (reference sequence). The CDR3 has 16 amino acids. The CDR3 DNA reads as TGTGCCAGCAGCTTCGGAGGAGGGACAGGGGCAGGCGAGCAGTACTTC. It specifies CASSFGGGTGAGEQYF.

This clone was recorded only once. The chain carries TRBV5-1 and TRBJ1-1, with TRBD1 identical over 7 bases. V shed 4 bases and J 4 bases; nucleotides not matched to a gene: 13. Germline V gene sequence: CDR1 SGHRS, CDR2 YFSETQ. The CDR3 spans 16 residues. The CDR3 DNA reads TGCGCCAGCAGCCCTTGGGGTCGACAGGGAAGCACTGAAGCTTTCTTT. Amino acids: CASSPWGRQGSTEAFF.

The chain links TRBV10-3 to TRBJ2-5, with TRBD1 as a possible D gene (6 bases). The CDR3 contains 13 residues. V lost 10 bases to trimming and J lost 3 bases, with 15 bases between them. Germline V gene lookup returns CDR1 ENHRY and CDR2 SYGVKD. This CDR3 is CATTPTGKETQYF. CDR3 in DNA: TGTGCCACCACCCCGACAGGAAAAGAGACCCAGTACTTC.

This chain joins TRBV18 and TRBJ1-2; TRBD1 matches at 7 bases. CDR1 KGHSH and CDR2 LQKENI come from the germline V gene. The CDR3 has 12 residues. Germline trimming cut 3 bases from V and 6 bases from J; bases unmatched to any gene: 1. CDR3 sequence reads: CASSPGQDGYTF. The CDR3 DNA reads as TGTGCCAGCTCACCCGGACAGGATGGCTACACCTTC.

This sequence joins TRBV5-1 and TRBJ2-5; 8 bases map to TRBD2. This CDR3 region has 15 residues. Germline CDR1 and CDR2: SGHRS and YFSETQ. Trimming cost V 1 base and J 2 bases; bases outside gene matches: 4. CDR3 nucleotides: TGCGCCAGCAGCTTGTCGGCGGGGGGACAAGAGACCCAGTACTTC. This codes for CASSLSAGGQETQYF.

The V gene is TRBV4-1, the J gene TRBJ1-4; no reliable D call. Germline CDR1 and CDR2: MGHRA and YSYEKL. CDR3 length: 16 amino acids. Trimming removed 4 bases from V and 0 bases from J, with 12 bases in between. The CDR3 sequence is CASSLRIGSTNEKLFF. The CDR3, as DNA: TGCGCCAGCAGCCTTAGGATCGGGTCAACTAATGAAAAACTGTTTTTT.

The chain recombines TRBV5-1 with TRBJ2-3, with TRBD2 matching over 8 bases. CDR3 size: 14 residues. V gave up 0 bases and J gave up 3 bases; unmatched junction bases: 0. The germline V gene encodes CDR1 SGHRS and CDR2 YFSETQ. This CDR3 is CASSLVAGTDTQYF. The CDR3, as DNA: TGCGCCAGCAGCTTGGTAGCGGGAACAGATACGCAGTATTTT.

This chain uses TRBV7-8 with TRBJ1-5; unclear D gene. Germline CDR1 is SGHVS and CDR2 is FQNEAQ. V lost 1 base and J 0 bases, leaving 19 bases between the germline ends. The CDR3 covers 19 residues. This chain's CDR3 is CASSLDRGTASLSNQPQHF. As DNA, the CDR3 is TGTGCCAGCAGCTTAGATCGGGGTACCGCGTCCCTTAGCAATCAGCCCCAGCATTTT.

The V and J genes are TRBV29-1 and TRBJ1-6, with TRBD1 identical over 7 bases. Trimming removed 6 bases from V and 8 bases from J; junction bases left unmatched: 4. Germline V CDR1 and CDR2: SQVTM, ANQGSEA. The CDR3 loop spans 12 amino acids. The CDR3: CSVRQGDSPLHF. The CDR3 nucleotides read TGCAGCGTGCGACAGGGTGATTCACCCCTCCACTTT.

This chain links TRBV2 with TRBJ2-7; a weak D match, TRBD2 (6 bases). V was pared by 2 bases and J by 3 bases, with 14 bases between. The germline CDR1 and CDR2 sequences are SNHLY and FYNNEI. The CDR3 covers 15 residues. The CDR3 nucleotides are TGTGCCAGCAGTGAAAGGTTAGAGGGAGGCTACGAGCAGTACTTC. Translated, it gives CASSERLEGGYEQYF.

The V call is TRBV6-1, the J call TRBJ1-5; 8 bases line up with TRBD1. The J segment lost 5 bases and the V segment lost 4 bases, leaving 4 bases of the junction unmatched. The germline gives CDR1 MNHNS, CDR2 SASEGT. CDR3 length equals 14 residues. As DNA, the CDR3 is TGTGCCAGCAGTGGGGACAGGAGTCATCAGCCCCAGCATTTT. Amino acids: CASSGDRSHQPQHF.

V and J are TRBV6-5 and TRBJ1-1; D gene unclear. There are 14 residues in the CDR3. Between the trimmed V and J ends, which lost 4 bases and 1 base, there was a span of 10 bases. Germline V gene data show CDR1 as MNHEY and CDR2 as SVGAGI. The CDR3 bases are TGTGCCAGCAGTTCCCGGGGAGGGAACACTGAAGCTTTCTTT. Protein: CASSSRGGNTEAFF.

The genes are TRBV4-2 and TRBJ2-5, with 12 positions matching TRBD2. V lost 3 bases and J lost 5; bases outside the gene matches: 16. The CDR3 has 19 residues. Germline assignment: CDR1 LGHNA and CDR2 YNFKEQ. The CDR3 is CASSQEGRPASGRVETQYF. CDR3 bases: TGTGCCAGCAGCCAGGAAGGACGCCCGGCTAGCGGGAGGGTGGAGACCCAGTACTTC.

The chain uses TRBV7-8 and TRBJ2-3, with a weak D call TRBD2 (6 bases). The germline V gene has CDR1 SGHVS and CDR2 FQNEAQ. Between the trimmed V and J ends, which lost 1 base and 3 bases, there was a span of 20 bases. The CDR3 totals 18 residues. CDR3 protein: CASSLVRVTKGGTDTQYF. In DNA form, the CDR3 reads TGTGCCAGCAGCTTAGTGAGGGTGACAAAGGGAGGTACAGATACGCAGTATTTT.

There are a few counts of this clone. The CDR3 spells CASSVQGAYNEQFF. For the CDR3, the DNA is TGTGCCAGCAGTGTACAGGGGGCCTACAATGAGCAGTTCTTC. V gene TRBV7-2 combines with J gene TRBJ2-1, with TRBD1 matching over 8 bases. The CDR3 sequence is 14 residues long. The V and J ends lost 6 bases and 2 bases, in that order; junction bases with no gene match: 3. CDR1 SGHTA and CDR2 FQGNSA come from the germline V gene.

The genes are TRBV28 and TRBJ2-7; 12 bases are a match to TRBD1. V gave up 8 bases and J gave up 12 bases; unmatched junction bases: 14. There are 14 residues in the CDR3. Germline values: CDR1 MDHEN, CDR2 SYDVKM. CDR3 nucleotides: TGTGCCAGCTGGCCGGGGACAGGGGGCGCGGGGCGGTACTTC. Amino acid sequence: CASWPGTGGAGRYF.

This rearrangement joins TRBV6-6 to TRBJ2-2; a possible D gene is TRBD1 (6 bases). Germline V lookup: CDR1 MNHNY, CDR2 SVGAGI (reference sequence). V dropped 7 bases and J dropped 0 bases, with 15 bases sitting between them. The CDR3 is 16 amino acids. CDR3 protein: CASNLGGHSNTGELFF. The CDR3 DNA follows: TGTGCCAGCAATCTAGGGGGACATTCGAACACCGGGGAGCTGTTTTTT.

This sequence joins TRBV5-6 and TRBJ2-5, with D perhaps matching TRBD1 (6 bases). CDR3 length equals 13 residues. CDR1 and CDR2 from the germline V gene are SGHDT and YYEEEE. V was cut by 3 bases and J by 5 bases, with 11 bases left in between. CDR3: CASSWDRGETQYF. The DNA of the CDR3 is TGTGCCAGCAGCTGGGATAGGGGGGAGACCCAGTACTTC.

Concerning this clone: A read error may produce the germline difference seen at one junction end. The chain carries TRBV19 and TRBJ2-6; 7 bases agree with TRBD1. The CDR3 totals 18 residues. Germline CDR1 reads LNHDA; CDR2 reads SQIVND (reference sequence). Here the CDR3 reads CASSTPFRGRQGANGLTF. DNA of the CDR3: TGTGCCAGTAGTACTCCATTTAGGGGGCGCCAAGGGGCCAACGGCCTGACTTTC.

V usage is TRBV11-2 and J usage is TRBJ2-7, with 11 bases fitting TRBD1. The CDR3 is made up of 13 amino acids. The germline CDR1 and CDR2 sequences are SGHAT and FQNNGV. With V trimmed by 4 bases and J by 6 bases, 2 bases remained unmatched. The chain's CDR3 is CASSWTGGGEQYF. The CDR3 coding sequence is TGTGCCAGCAGCTGGACAGGGGGCGGCGAGCAGTACTTC.

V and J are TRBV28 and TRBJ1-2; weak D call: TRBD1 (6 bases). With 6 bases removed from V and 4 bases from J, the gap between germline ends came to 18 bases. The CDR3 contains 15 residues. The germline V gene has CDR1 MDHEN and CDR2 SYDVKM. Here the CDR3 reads CASSPPGVRGYGYTF. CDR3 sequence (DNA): TGTGCCAGCAGCCCCCCCGGGGTCAGGGGCTATGGCTACACCTTC.

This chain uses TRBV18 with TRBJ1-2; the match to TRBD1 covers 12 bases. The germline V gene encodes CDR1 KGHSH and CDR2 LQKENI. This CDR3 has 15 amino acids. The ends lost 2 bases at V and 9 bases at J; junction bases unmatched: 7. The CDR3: CASSPRGQGAVSYTF. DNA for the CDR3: TGTGCCAGCTCACCAAGGGGACAGGGGGCTGTTAGCTACACCTTC. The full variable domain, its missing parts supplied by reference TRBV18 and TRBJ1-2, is NAGVMQNPRHLVRRRGQEARLRCSPMKGHSHVYWYRQLPEEGLKFMVYLQKENIIDESGMPKERFSAEFPKEGPSILRIQQVVRGDSAAYFCASSPRGQGAVSYTFGSGTRLTVV.